A selection of T cell receptor beta chains follows, all from one sample in a study of Ad26.COV2.S vaccination and SARS-CoV-2 variants. Profiled with immunoSEQ multiplex PCR; TCRdb holds only in-frame clones, not every one. The table includes approximately 400,000 clones, roughly four fifths detected once. Source: peripheral blood, taken in a trial of Ad26.COV2.S vaccine versus placebo. All receptors derive from a person aged 18-65 years who received the Ad26.COV2.S COVID-19 vaccine or a placebo. The CDR3 runs from the conserved cysteine through the conserved F or W. The order of the fields is J gene, D gene, V gene, clone size, CDR3 DNA, CDR3 protein. D genes are given only for firm matches. Not every row has a clone size; where given, it reads once, few, many or a size class.

J: TRBJ2-7
D: TRBD1
V: TRBV6-2/TRBV6-3
size: NA
DNA: TGTGCCAGCAGTCTCGGGACAGGGAAATACGAGCAGTACTTC
CDR3: CASSLGTGKYEQYF

J: TRBJ2-7
D: NA
V: TRBV7-9
size: NA
DNA: TGTGCCAGCAGCTCCCTCCCTAGGCAGGGGAAGTACGAGCAGTACTTC
CDR3: CASSSLPRQGKYEQYF

J: TRBJ1-2
D: NA
V: TRBV5-1
size: NA
DNA: TGCGCCAGCAGCTCACAGGGATCGGGAGGCTACACCTTC
CDR3: CASSSQGSGGYTF

J: TRBJ2-7
D: NA
V: TRBV12-3/TRBV12-4
size: once
DNA: TGTGCCAGCAGTTTAACCCCGCTATACGAGCAGTACTTC
CDR3: CASSLTPLYEQYF

J: TRBJ1-3
D: TRBD1
V: TRBV5-1
size: NA
DNA: TGCGCCAGCAGCTTCGGGACAGCCCGGTCTGGAAACACCATATATTTT
CDR3: CASSFGTARSGNTIYF

J: TRBJ1-5
D: NA
V: TRBV5-5
size: few
DNA: TGTGCCAGCAGTCTGGGGAGTTGGGAGCCCCAGCATTTT
CDR3: CASSLGSWEPQHF

J: TRBJ2-1
D: TRBD2
V: TRBV13
size: NA
DNA: TGTGCCAGCAGCGTTGATATGCGGGGGGTTAATGAGCAGTTCTTC
CDR3: CASSVDMRGVNEQFF

J: TRBJ2-7
D: NA
V: TRBV5-1
size: once
DNA: TGCGCTTCCCGGATTGGGGTAAGCTCCTACGAGCAGTACTTC
CDR3: CASRIGVSSYEQYF

J: TRBJ2-7
D: NA
V: TRBV16
size: NA
DNA: TGTGCCAGCAGTCGAATCCCTGGGCAGGGCTTAAGGAACGAGCAGTACTTC
CDR3: CASSRIPGQGLRNEQYF

J: TRBJ2-1
D: NA
V: TRBV7-3
size: NA
DNA: TGTGCCAGCAGCTTAGGGTTAGACAATGAGCAGTTCTTC
CDR3: CASSLGLDNEQFF

J: TRBJ1-6
D: TRBD1
V: TRBV30
size: NA
DNA: TGTGCCTGGAGTGCATTTTATGGTCAGGGGGCTAGTTCACCCCTCCACTTT
CDR3: CAWSAFYGQGASSPLHF

J: TRBJ2-5
D: TRBD2
V: TRBV19
size: NA
DNA: TGTGCCAGTAGTATCGGGGCTAGCGGGAGACTGGATGAGACCCAGTACTTC
CDR3: CASSIGASGRLDETQYF

J: TRBJ1-2
D: TRBD1
V: TRBV2
size: NA
DNA: TGTGCCAGCAGAGGACAGGGGCACTTC
CDR3: CASRGQGHF

J: TRBJ2-3
D: NA
V: TRBV10-2
size: NA
DNA: TGCGCCAGCAGTGAGGCAAGCGGACGCACAGATACGCAGTATTTT
CDR3: CASSEASGRTDTQYF

J: TRBJ2-1
D: TRBD1
V: TRBV2
size: NA
DNA: TGTGCCAGCAGTATCGGACAGGGAAAGGTCTTC
CDR3: CASSIGQGKVF

J: TRBJ2-2
D: NA
V: TRBV9
size: NA
DNA: TGTGCCAGCAGAGGCGTAGGGGCCGGGGAGCTGTTTTTT
CDR3: CASRGVGAGELFF

J: TRBJ1-5
D: TRBD1
V: TRBV10-2
size: NA
DNA: TGCGCCAGCAGTGAGACAGGGGCCCCTAGCAATCAGCCCCAGCATTTT
CDR3: CASSETGAPSNQPQHF

J: TRBJ1-2
D: NA
V: TRBV5-6
size: many
DNA: TGTGCCAGCAGCTTGGGTCAGGGCCCGCACTATGGCTACACCTTC
CDR3: CASSLGQGPHYGYTF

J: TRBJ1-4
D: NA
V: TRBV9
size: NA
DNA: TGTGCCAGCAGCGTAGATGAAGGGACTAATGAAAAACTGTTTTTT
CDR3: CASSVDEGTNEKLFF

J: TRBJ1-6
D: NA
V: TRBV5-5
size: NA
DNA: TGTGCCAGCAGTTTGGACAGCTTAGGGACACCCCTCCACTTT
CDR3: CASSLDSLGTPLHF

J: TRBJ2-3
D: TRBD2
V: TRBV10-3
size: once
DNA: TGTGCCATCGGAGCGGGGGGGCGGGATTCGGCAGGCACAGATACGCAGTATTTT
CDR3: CAIGAGGRDSAGTDTQYF

J: TRBJ2-1
D: NA
V: TRBV4-1
size: NA
DNA: TGCGCCAGCAGCCCTCAGCGGGACAGCTACAATGAGCAGTTCTTC
CDR3: CASSPQRDSYNEQFF

J: TRBJ2-7
D: TRBD2
V: TRBV6-1
size: NA
DNA: TGTGCCAGCAGTGATGGACTAGCGGCCTCCTACGAGCAGTACTTC
CDR3: CASSDGLAASYEQYF

J: TRBJ1-5
D: NA
V: TRBV28
size: NA
DNA: TGTGCCAGAGACCTCCGACGGAGGGAAGATCAGCCCCAGCATTTT
CDR3: CARDLRRREDQPQHF

J: TRBJ1-4
D: TRBD1
V: TRBV7-2
size: NA
DNA: TGTGCCAGCAGCTCCAGGGGGAATCGGGAAAAACTGTTTTTT
CDR3: CASSSRGNREKLFF

J: TRBJ1-5
D: TRBD1
V: TRBV30
size: NA
DNA: TGTGCCTGGAACGGCCAGGGGGGTCAGCCCCAGCATTTT
CDR3: CAWNGQGGQPQHF

J: TRBJ1-3
D: TRBD1
V: TRBV19
size: NA
DNA: TGTGCCAGTAGTGTACAGGGGGCAGCAGGAAACACCATATATTTT
CDR3: CASSVQGAAGNTIYF

J: TRBJ2-3
D: TRBD2
V: TRBV3-1/TRBV3-2
size: once
DNA: TGTGCCAGCAGCGGGATAGCGGGGGTTACGCAGTATTTT
CDR3: CASSGIAGVTQYF

J: TRBJ2-5
D: TRBD2
V: TRBV6-6
size: NA
DNA: TGTGCCAGCAGTTCCCTAGCGGGGCGACGAGGGACCCAGTACTTC
CDR3: CASSSLAGRRGTQYF

J: TRBJ2-1
D: NA
V: TRBV4-1
size: NA
DNA: TGCGCCAGCAGCCAAGAGAGGAGACGGGGATACAATGAGCAGTTCTTC
CDR3: CASSQERRRGYNEQFF

J: TRBJ2-5
D: NA
V: TRBV5-1
size: NA
DNA: TGCGCCAGCAGCTTGGGGGGCGGGCAGACCCAGTACTTC
CDR3: CASSLGGGQTQYF

J: TRBJ1-1
D: TRBD1
V: TRBV11-3
size: few
DNA: TGTGCCAGCAGCCCCCGGACAGGGGGCGGGAACACTGAAGCTTTCTTT
CDR3: CASSPRTGGGNTEAFF

J: TRBJ1-1
D: TRBD1
V: TRBV7-6
size: NA
DNA: TGTGCCAGCAGCTTGCACAGGGGGCGGGTCCCCGAAGCTTTCTTT
CDR3: CASSLHRGRVPEAFF

J: TRBJ2-1
D: NA
V: TRBV15
size: few
DNA: TGTGCCACCAGCAGAGGTCGATTACTTTGGACAGAGAATGAGCAGTTCTTC
CDR3: CATSRGRLLWTENEQFF

J: TRBJ2-1
D: TRBD2
V: TRBV11-3
size: NA
DNA: TGTGCCAGCAGCCCTCGTACTAGCGGGAGGGCCGGTGGGCAGTTCTTC
CDR3: CASSPRTSGRAGGQFF

J: TRBJ1-5
D: NA
V: TRBV6-5
size: NA
DNA: TGTGCCAGCAGTTACTTGGGGACCCATCAGCCCCAGCATTTT
CDR3: CASSYLGTHQPQHF

J: TRBJ1-6
D: NA
V: TRBV9
size: NA
DNA: TGTGCCAGCAGCGTAGGCCCGGGGTGGAATTCACCCCTCCACTTT
CDR3: CASSVGPGWNSPLHF

J: TRBJ2-5
D: TRBD2
V: TRBV5-1
size: NA
DNA: TGCGCCAGCAGCTTGGCGGAGGGAGGGCAAGAGACCCAGTACTTC
CDR3: CASSLAEGGQETQYF

J: TRBJ1-5
D: NA
V: TRBV19
size: NA
DNA: TGTGCCAGTAGCCCCGGGTGGTCAGGCGATCAGCCCCAGCATTTT
CDR3: CASSPGWSGDQPQHF

J: TRBJ2-2
D: TRBD2
V: TRBV4-2
size: NA
DNA: TGTGCCAGCACCGGGAGGGGACCGAACACCGGGGAGCTGTTTTTT
CDR3: CASTGRGPNTGELFF

J: TRBJ2-7
D: TRBD2
V: TRBV7-2
size: NA
DNA: TGTGCCAGCAGCTTACCGGGGGGGCATCTATACGAGCAGTACTTC
CDR3: CASSLPGGHLYEQYF

J: TRBJ1-2
D: NA
V: TRBV5-1
size: NA
DNA: TGCGCCAGCAGCTTAGGACGGATCTATGGCTACACCTTC
CDR3: CASSLGRIYGYTF

J: TRBJ1-5
D: TRBD1
V: TRBV19
size: NA
DNA: TGTGCCAGTAAGGCGGGACAGGGAATGTATAGCAATCAGCCCCAGCATTTT
CDR3: CASKAGQGMYSNQPQHF

J: TRBJ1-2
D: TRBD1
V: TRBV5-1
size: NA
DNA: TGCGCCAGCAGCCCGGAGGGGGCCGTCTATGGCTACACCTTC
CDR3: CASSPEGAVYGYTF

J: TRBJ1-5
D: NA
V: TRBV7-3
size: NA
DNA: TGTGCCAGCAGCCCACAGCAAGGTCAGCCCCAGCATTTT
CDR3: CASSPQQGQPQHF

J: TRBJ1-1
D: TRBD1
V: TRBV6-5
size: NA
DNA: TGTGCCAGCAGATTGGGACAGGGGGCGACTGAAGCTTTCTTT
CDR3: CASRLGQGATEAFF

J: TRBJ2-7
D: TRBD1
V: TRBV5-1
size: few
DNA: TGCGCCAGCAGCTCGGACAGGTCCTACGAGCAGTACTTC
CDR3: CASSSDRSYEQYF

J: TRBJ2-1
D: NA
V: TRBV10-3
size: few
DNA: TGTGCCATCAGTGGTGAAGGGGGCTCCTACAATGAGCAGTTCTTC
CDR3: CAISGEGGSYNEQFF

J: TRBJ1-1
D: TRBD1
V: TRBV4-3
size: NA
DNA: TGCGCCGTAAGACAGGGCCCACTGAACACTGAAGCTTTCTTT
CDR3: CAVRQGPLNTEAFF